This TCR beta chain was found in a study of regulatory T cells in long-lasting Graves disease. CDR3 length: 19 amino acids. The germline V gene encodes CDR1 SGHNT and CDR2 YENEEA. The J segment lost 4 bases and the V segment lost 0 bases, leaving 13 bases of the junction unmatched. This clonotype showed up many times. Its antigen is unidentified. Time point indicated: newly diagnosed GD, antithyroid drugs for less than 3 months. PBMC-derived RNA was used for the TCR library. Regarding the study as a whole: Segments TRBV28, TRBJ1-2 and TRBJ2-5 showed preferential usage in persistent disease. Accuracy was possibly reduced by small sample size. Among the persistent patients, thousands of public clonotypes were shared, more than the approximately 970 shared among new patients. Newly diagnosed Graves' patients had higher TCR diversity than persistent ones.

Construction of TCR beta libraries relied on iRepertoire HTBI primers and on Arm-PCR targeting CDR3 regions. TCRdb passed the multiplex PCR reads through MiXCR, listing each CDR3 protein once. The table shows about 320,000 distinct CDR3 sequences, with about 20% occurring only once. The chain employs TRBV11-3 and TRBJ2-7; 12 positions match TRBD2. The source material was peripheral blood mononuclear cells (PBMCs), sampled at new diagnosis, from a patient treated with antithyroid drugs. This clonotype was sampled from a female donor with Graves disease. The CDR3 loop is CASSLEGRLAGGPAYEQYF. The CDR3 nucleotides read TGTGCCAGCAGCTTAGAAGGGCGTCTAGCGGGAGGGCCAGCATACGAGCAGTACTTC.